The present entry profiles one T cell receptor beta chain with its context. Its antigen is currently unknown. Repertoires were generated with immunoSEQ multiplex PCR, while TCRdb's copy carries only in-frame clones and drops some. The sample consists of approximately 41,000 clones, 70% to 90% of them appearing once. The sample is drawn from a study of T cells in localized non-small cell lung cancer. Regarding the study as a whole: Longer overall survival was associated with a higher density of T cells in the blood. Of the top 100 tumor clones, median around 60 were in adjacent lung, about 26 among its top 100. Owing to sequencing of a solitary tumor region, heterogeneity cannot be discounted. Peak T cell clonality was found in uninvolved adjacent lung, exceeding tumor.

The germline V gene has CDR1 MDHEN and CDR2 SYDVKM. The CDR3 contains 15 residues. V lost 6 bases to trimming and J lost 6 bases, with 17 bases between them. The receptor's source is an older male donor with stage II lung adenocarcinoma. The J gene is TRBJ1-4, the V gene TRBV28; maybe TRBD1 (5 bases). The specimen comprised peripheral blood mononuclear cells, sampled before any cancer treatment. DNA for the CDR3: TGTGCCAGCAGCACCTTGGGGACCAGGCATGAAAAACTGTTTTTT. Translated: CASSTLGTRHEKLFF.